This paragraph reports one T cell receptor (beta chain). No antigen is known for it. The record originates from a study of shared clonotypes between healthy human individuals. Study-level results: Sharing across four donors was highest in naive CD4 (approximately 5%) and lowest in memory CD8 (around 0.4%).

The CDR3 spans 15 residues. The V gene's germline CDR1 is SGHDN and CDR2 FVKESK. Between the trimmed V and J ends, which lost 3 bases and 4 bases, there was a span of 13 bases. This table comes from immunoSEQ multiplex PCR, and its TCRdb copy is limited to in-frame clones, with some not included. The data show 1.6 million or so clones, roughly 95% seen once. The gene calls are TRBV14 and TRBJ2-1; D remains ambiguous. The receptor was derived from a man under 40 in good health. Specimen: naive CD4+ T cells sorted from blood. Noted subset: CD45RA+ positively selected. The DNA for the CDR3 is TGTGCCAGCAGCCATCTCCCTACGCGGTACAATGAGCAGTTCTTC. This sequence encodes CASSHLPTRYNEQFF.